The 19 T cell receptor beta chains below come from one sample, sequenced in a study of shared clonotypes between healthy human individuals. Assay used: immunoSEQ multiplex PCR; TCRdb lists only in-frame clones, some missing. The table has over 2 million clones, 85% to 95% seen once. The sequencing sample was made of naive CD4+ T cells sorted from blood. Subset specified: CD45RA+ positively selected. The receptors shown here come from a man younger than 30 in good health.

The chain carries TRBV25-1 and TRBJ1-6; unclear D gene. The CDR3 length is 16 residues. V lost 1 base and J lost 7, with 14 bases in between. In germline, CDR1 is MGHDK, CDR2 SYGVNS. CDR3 sequence: CASSEFLGGKNSPLHF. DNA of the CDR3: TGTGCCAGCAGTGAATTTCTAGGCGGGAAAAATTCACCCCTCCACTTT.

A single count supports this clone. The J gene is TRBJ1-1, the V gene TRBV30, with unresolved D. The CDR3 is 14 amino acids. Trimming took off 0 bases at V and 4 bases at J, with 12 bases between the two ends. CDR1 and CDR2 (germline): GTSNPN, SVGIG (reference sequence). The CDR3 DNA sequence: TGTGCCTGGAGTGTAGATATGATCACCACTGAAGCTTTCTTT. It translates to CAWSVDMITTEAFF.

This sequence joins TRBV19 and TRBJ1-4; tentatively, D is TRBD1 (5 bases). Between the trimmed V and J ends, which lost 4 bases and 7 bases, there was a span of 16 bases. This CDR3 is built from 15 residues. Germline values: CDR1 LNHDA, CDR2 SQIVND (reference sequence). The chain's CDR3 is CASSTIGGQFEKLFF. The CDR3 DNA follows: TGTGCCAGTAGTACAATTGGGGGTCAATTTGAAAAACTGTTTTTT.

This rearrangement joins TRBV4-1 to TRBJ2-3, with a possible D match to TRBD2 (6 bases). Germline V gene data show CDR1 as MGHRA and CDR2 as YSYEKL. V was clipped by 5 bases and J by 14 bases, with 29 bases between them. This CDR3 spans 16 amino acids. The CDR3 here is CASSLNAQAGTGWVYF. The CDR3 nucleotides are TGCGCCAGCAGCTTGAACGCCCAGGCGGGAACAGGATGGGTGTATTTT.

J is TRBJ2-7 and V is TRBV9; no reliable D call. V was trimmed by 4 bases and J by 0 bases, leaving 8 bases between them. The germline V gene encodes CDR1 SGDLS and CDR2 YYNGEE. The length of the CDR3 is 13 residues. Here the CDR3 DNA reads TGTGCCAGCAGCCACCCCGGCTCCTACGAGCAGTACTTC. This gives the protein CASSHPGSYEQYF.

A remark on this clone: The same CDR3 is also encoded by other DNA sequences in this sample. The rearrangement links TRBV5-1 to TRBJ1-1; 8 nucleotides agree with TRBD1. From germline, CDR1 is SGHRS and CDR2 YFSETQ. The CDR3 loop spans 13 amino acids. The J segment lost 4 bases and the V segment lost 7 bases, leaving 6 bases of the junction unmatched. The CDR3: CASRGQGGTEAFF. The CDR3 nucleotides are TGCGCCAGCCGCGGACAGGGAGGCACTGAAGCTTTCTTT.

This sequence joins TRBV6-6 and TRBJ2-7; D is uncertain. This CDR3 comprises 14 residues. Germline V gene data show CDR1 as MNHNY and CDR2 as SVGAGI (reference sequence). The V gene lost 2 bases and the J gene lost 9 bases, with 17 bases spanning the gap. The CDR3 coding sequence is TGTGCCAGCAGTTACACGTCTTCCTACGAGCGGCAGTACTTC. Translation gives CASSYTSSYERQYF.

The V call is TRBV11-1, the J call TRBJ1-2; TRBD1 matches at 7 bases. There are 15 residues in the CDR3. J was trimmed by 4 bases and V by 4 bases; bases with no gene match: 9. The germline V gene has CDR1 SGHAT and CDR2 FQDESV (reference sequence). The CDR3 region is CASSSLTGPRYGYTF. CDR3 sequence (DNA): TGTGCCAGCAGCTCCTTGACAGGGCCCCGCTATGGCTACACCTTC.

This clone came up once. The J gene is TRBJ2-5, the V gene TRBV5-4; possibly TRBD1 for D (8 bases). The CDR3 totals 16 residues. The germline CDR1 and CDR2 sequences are SGHNT and YYREEE (reference sequence). V shed 4 bases and J shed 5 bases, with 21 bases lying between them. The CDR3 sequence: CASSRGAGGSVETQYF. The CDR3 DNA sequence: TGTGCCAGCAGCCGGGGGGCAGGGGGCAGTGTGGAGACCCAGTACTTC. The full variable domain, its missing parts supplied by reference TRBV5-4 and TRBJ2-5, is ETGVTQSPTHLIKTRGQQVTLRCSSQSGHNTVSWYQQALGQGPQFIFQYYREEENGRGNFPPRFSGLQFPNYSSELNVNALELDDSALYLCASSRGAGGSVETQYFGPGTRLLVL.

V usage is TRBV5-1 and J usage is TRBJ1-1; no clear D gene. Germline CDR1 SGHRS, CDR2 YFSETQ. Deletions cut 2 bases from V and 1 base from J, with 6 bases between. This CDR3 has 13 residues. This CDR3 reads CASSFEPNTEAFF. DNA of the CDR3: TGCGCCAGCAGCTTCGAACCGAACACTGAAGCTTTCTTT. The complete variable domain, with remaining parts taken from reference TRBV5-1 and TRBJ1-1, reads KAGVTQTPRYLIKTRGQQVTLSCSPISGHRSVSWYQQTPGQGLQFLFEYFSETQRNKGNFPGRFSGRQFSNSRSEMNVSTLELGDSALYLCASSFEPNTEAFFGQGTRLTVV.

The chain is built from TRBV7-8 and TRBJ1-5; 7 bases map to TRBD1. This CDR3 has 15 residues. The J segment lost 3 bases and the V segment lost 3 bases, leaving 5 bases of the junction unmatched. The germline CDR1 and CDR2 sequences are SGHVS and FQNEAQ. This CDR3 reads CASSLEDRFNQPQHF. DNA of the CDR3: TGTGCCAGCAGCTTGGAGGACAGGTTCAATCAGCCCCAGCATTTT. Full variable domain (rest looked up from reference TRBV7-8 and TRBJ1-5): GAGVSQSPRYKVAKRGQDVALRCDPISGHVSLFWYQQALGQGPEFLTYFQNEAQLDKSGLPSDRFFAERPEGSVSTLKIQRTQQEDSAVYLCASSLEDRFNQPQHFGDGTRLSIL.

The V call is TRBV2, the J call TRBJ1-3; unclear D gene. The length of the CDR3 is 16 residues. V dropped 1 base and J dropped 0 bases, with 10 bases sitting between them. Germline CDR1 and CDR2: SNHLY and FYNNEI. This CDR3 reads CASSEEVGNSGNTIYF. Here the CDR3 DNA reads TGTGCCAGCAGTGAAGAAGTGGGTAACTCTGGAAACACCATATATTTT. The whole variable domain, remainder taken from reference TRBV2 and TRBJ1-3, is EPEVTQTPSHQVTQMGQEVILRCVPISNHLYFYWYRQILGQKVEFLVSFYNNEISEKSEIFDDQFSVERPDGSNFTLKIRSTKLEDSAMYFCASSEEVGNSGNTIYFGEGSWLTVV.

The chain has TRBV10-3 and TRBJ1-1; possible D gene TRBD1, 6 bases. The CDR3 spans 14 residues. Trimming took 3 bases from V and 8 from J, leaving 16 bases between them. Germline V gene sequence: CDR1 ENHRY, CDR2 SYGVKD. CDR3 coding DNA: TGTGCCATCAGTGAAAACAGGGTGAAGGAGGAAGCTTTCTTT. Translated: CAISENRVKEEAFF.

V gene TRBV5-1 combines with J gene TRBJ1-2; D possibly corresponds to TRBD1 (5 bases). Germline CDR1 is SGHRS and CDR2 is YFSETQ. V lost 7 bases to trimming and J lost 2 bases, with 21 bases between them. The CDR3 loop spans 16 amino acids. The CDR3 region is CASAKGSTLENYGYTF. The DNA of the CDR3 is TGCGCCAGCGCCAAGGGGTCTACCCTTGAGAACTATGGCTACACCTTC.

This chain uses TRBV10-3 with TRBJ1-2, with unresolved D. Trimming took 2 bases from V and 1 from J, leaving 11 bases between them. Per the germline V gene, CDR1 is ENHRY and CDR2 is SYGVKD. The CDR3 runs 15 residues. In DNA form, the CDR3 reads TGTGCCATCAGTGAGACCCAGAGGGATAACTATGGCTACACCTTC. Its translation is CAISETQRDNYGYTF.

This chain links TRBV7-9 with TRBJ1-4, with a possible D match to TRBD1 (5 bases). Trimming shortened V by 5 bases and J by 0 bases, and 10 bases separated the two germline ends. The CDR3 has 15 residues. Per germline, CDR1 SEHNR and CDR2 FQNEAQ (reference sequence). CDR3 coding DNA: TGTGCCAGCAGCCCTCGACAGTCAACTAATGAAAAACTGTTTTTT. Amino acids: CASSPRQSTNEKLFF.

The chain links TRBV10-3 to TRBJ2-7; possible D gene TRBD2, 6 bases. The germline V gene encodes CDR1 ENHRY and CDR2 SYGVKD. The V end lost 5 bases, the J end lost 2 bases, and 13 bases lay between the germline ends. This CDR3 spans 14 amino acids. The CDR3 sequence: CAISPRDSTYEQYF. CDR3 in DNA: TGTGCCATCAGTCCCAGGGACTCCACCTACGAGCAGTACTTC.

This clone was recorded only once. J is TRBJ2-3 and V is TRBV28; TRBD2 matches 11 bases. CDR3 length: 18 residues. Germline V gives CDR1 MDHEN, CDR2 SYDVKM. Unmatched junction bases numbered 15, after V lost 7 bases and J lost 3 bases. The CDR3 region is CASTPRVGTSGGTDTQYF. In DNA form, the CDR3 reads TGTGCCAGCACCCCCCGCGTCGGGACTAGCGGTGGTACAGATACGCAGTATTTT.

The chain joins TRBV6-6 to TRBJ2-7; no reliable D call. Trimming cost V 0 bases and J 5 bases, with 5 bases left between them. CDR3 length equals 12 residues. Germline V gene data show CDR1 as MNHNY and CDR2 as SVGAGI (reference sequence). The CDR3 reads CASSYSADEQYF. The CDR3 nucleotides read TGTGCCAGCAGTTACTCGGCGGACGAGCAGTACTTC.